The present T cell receptor beta chain was sequenced within a study of blood T cell repertoires in COVID-19. TCRdb's copy holds only in-frame clones and misses some; the assay was immunoSEQ multiplex PCR. The sample includes about 460,000 clones, around 85% of them seen just once. Trimming removed 8 bases at V and 6 bases at J, with 17 bases between. The CDR3 consists of 15 residues. Germline CDR1 reads MNHNY; CDR2 reads SVGAGI (reference sequence). The count of this clone is one. This rearrangement joins TRBV6-6 to TRBJ1-6; D is perhaps TRBD1 (5 bases). This TCR derives from a woman aged 55-69 years who had recovered from COVID-19. Material for sequencing was PBMCs or T cells enriched from blood (not recorded which). This CDR3 is CASGNLGAANSPLHF. The DNA of the CDR3 is TGTGCCAGCGGAAACTTAGGGGCAGCTAATTCACCCCTCCACTTT.